This TCR beta chain was sequenced in a study of human T cells and chemical hapten exposure. Study context: The sensitizer, 2% DPC, was used on 2 cm by 2 cm of upper inner arm skin. Chiefly female patients presented with alopecia areata, totalis or universalis. Throughout a study of 20 to 25 weeks, patients underwent weekly scalp administration of diphenylcyclopropenone doses.

Described time point: patch test 1, 2 weeks after DPC sensitization. The treatment is: therapeutic diphenylcyclopropenone sensitization with weekly scalp DPC. TCRdb re-analysed the RACE reads in MiXCR, keeping a single row per CDR3 protein. The sample contains about 340,000 distinct CDR3 sequences, approximately 6.3% of which appear only once. This clonotype was recorded many times. Antigen specificity is unknown. General observations from the study: Given that the donors had alopecia, their immune response may differ from that seen in healthy people.

The origin of this receptor is a young woman with alopecia areata. Some clones in this sample may be carry-over from other donors' samples. Sample: whole blood, taken in connection with sensitization to the hapten diphenylcyclopropenone (DPC).

CDR3 in amino acids: CASSLGQHTDTQYF. The CDR3 region has the DNA TGCGCCAGCAGCTTGGGACAGCACACAGATACGCAGTATTTT. This sequence joins TRBV5-1 and TRBJ2-3; D perhaps matches TRBD1 (5 bases). The V gene's germline CDR1 is SGHRS and CDR2 YFSETQ. The V and J ends lost 0 bases and 2 bases respectively, with 7 bases between them. The CDR3 loop spans 14 amino acids.